The subject of this entry is one T cell receptor (beta chain). The target antigen is unknown. TCRdb's table, derived via immunoSEQ multiplex PCR, lists solely in-frame clones and lacks some. The sample has about 150,000 clones, 89% seen once; the top ten hold 9% to 9.5%. This sample stems from a study of cytomegalovirus exposure and HLA in healthy donors. Study outcomes and limitations: Cytomegalovirus association was listed for under 200 TCR beta chains.

The CDR3 sequence is 21 residues long. Trimming stripped 10 bases from V and 1 base from J, with 35 bases between. Germline V gene data show CDR1 as WNHNN and CDR2 as SYGVQD (reference sequence). The specimen was PBMCs. V gene TRBV10-1 combines with J gene TRBJ2-4; D may be TRBD1 (7 bases). This clonotype was obtained from a woman younger than 35 in good health and CMV-seropositive. The DNA for the CDR3 is TGCGCCACAGTCACCGTCGCAGGGGGGCGGGGACCAGATCCGGCCAAAAACATTCAGTACTTC. Residues: CATVTVAGGRGPDPAKNIQYF.